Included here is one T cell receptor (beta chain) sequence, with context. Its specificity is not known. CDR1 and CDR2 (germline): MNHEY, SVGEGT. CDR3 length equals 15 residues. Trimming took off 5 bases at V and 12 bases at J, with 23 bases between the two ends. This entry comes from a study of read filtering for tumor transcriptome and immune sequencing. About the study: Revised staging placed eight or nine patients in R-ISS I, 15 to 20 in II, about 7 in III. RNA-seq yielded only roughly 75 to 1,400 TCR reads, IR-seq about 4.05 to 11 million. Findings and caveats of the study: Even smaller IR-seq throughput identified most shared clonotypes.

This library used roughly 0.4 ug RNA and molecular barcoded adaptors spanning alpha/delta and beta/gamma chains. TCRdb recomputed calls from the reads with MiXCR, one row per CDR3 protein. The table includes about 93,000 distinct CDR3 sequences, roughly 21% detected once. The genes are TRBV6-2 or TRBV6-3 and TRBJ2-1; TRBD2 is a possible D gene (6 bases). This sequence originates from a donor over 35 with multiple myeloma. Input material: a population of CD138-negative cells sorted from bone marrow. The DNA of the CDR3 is TGTGCCAGCAGTCGGAGGGAAGCGGCGTACAACGGGCAGTTCTTC. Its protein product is CASSRREAAYNGQFF.